A single sample gave rise to the 28 T cell receptor beta chains below, sequenced in a study of blood T cell repertoires in COVID-19. The data were produced by immunoSEQ multiplex PCR, yet TCRdb's version contains in-frame clones alone and is incomplete. The sample holds under 200,000 clones, around 84% seen once. Sequenced: peripheral blood. The source is a middle-aged man with active or convalescent COVID-19.

This clone was observed a handful of times. The V gene is TRBV27, the J gene TRBJ2-3, with 12 nucleotides matching TRBD2. The trim removed 0 bases at V and 7 bases at J, leaving 8 bases unmatched. CDR1 and CDR2 from the germline V gene are MNHEY and SMNVEV (reference sequence). The CDR3 has 17 residues. CDR3 in DNA: TGTGCCAGCAGTTTATCTCCTAGCGGGGGGGAGCGGAATACGCAGTATTTT. Protein: CASSLSPSGGERNTQYF.

CDR3 in amino acids: CASWTGGHYEQYF. The CDR3 coding sequence is TGTGCCAGCTGGACAGGGGGCCACTACGAGCAGTACTTC. This chain connects TRBV27 to TRBJ2-7, with 11 bases lining up with TRBD1. CDR1 and CDR2 (germline): MNHEY, SMNVEV (reference sequence). The length of the CDR3 is 13 residues. V lost 8 bases to trimming and J lost 3 bases; unmatched junction nucleotides: 3.

The rearrangement links TRBV10-3 to TRBJ1-6; D uncertain. From germline, CDR1 is ENHRY and CDR2 SYGVKD. Trimming removed 1 base from V and 4 bases from J, with 11 bases in between. The CDR3 is made up of 16 amino acids. Here the CDR3 DNA reads TGTGCCATCAGTGAGTTGGCAGTCAAATATAATTCACCCCTCCACTTT. It codes for CAISELAVKYNSPLHF.

The chain couples TRBV19 to TRBJ2-1; 8 bases are shared with TRBD1. V gave up 6 bases and J gave up 2 bases; unmatched junction bases: 3. CDR3 length equals 14 residues. Germline-derived CDR1 and CDR2 are LNHDA and SQIVND (reference sequence). In DNA, the CDR3 is TGTGCCAGTAGCGGGGGACAGGCCTACAATGAGCAGTTCTTC. Translated, it gives CASSGGQAYNEQFF.

V usage is TRBV30 and J usage is TRBJ2-1; TRBD1 aligns across 8 bases. The germline V gene has CDR1 GTSNPN and CDR2 SVGIG (reference sequence). The CDR3 covers 13 residues. The V segment lost 1 base and the J segment 6 bases; nucleotides outside the gene matches: 2. CDR3 amino acids: CAWSEDRVNEQFF. In nucleotides, the CDR3 is TGTGCCTGGAGTGAGGACAGGGTCAATGAGCAGTTCTTC.

This clone was observed a few times. The rearrangement joins TRBV21-1 to TRBJ2-4; the listed D gene, TRBD2, was not tested against the DNA. TRBV21-1 is marked as a pseudogene. The CDR3 is 19 residues long. The DNA for the CDR3 is TGTGCCAGCAGCAAATCTAACACTAGCGGGCGGTTGGCCAAAAACATTCAGTACTTC. Translation: CASSKSNTSGRLAKNIQYF.

The J gene is TRBJ1-2, the V gene TRBV9; D possibly corresponds to TRBD1 (5 bases). The CDR3 is made up of 14 amino acids. Trimming pared 4 bases from V and 2 bases from J, leaving 12 bases between. Germline-derived CDR1 and CDR2 are SGDLS and YYNGEE. The CDR3 DNA reads as TGTGCCAGCAGCCCCTCTGACAGAAACTATGGCTACACCTTC. Translating gives CASSPSDRNYGYTF.

This chain connects TRBV21-1 to TRBJ2-5; no check of the table's D call, TRBD2, against the DNA was made. TRBV21-1 is a pseudogene segment. The CDR3 spans 13 residues. The CDR3 DNA sequence: TGTGCCAGCAGCTTCAGCGGGAGAGAGACCCAGTACTTC. Encoded protein: CASSFSGRETQYF.

The V call is TRBV5-1, the J call TRBJ2-2; 7 nucleotides line up with TRBD1. From germline, CDR1 is SGHRS and CDR2 YFSETQ. With V trimmed by 0 bases and J by 7 bases, 9 bases remained unmatched. The CDR3 contains 16 residues. CDR3 residues: CASSLEGQSFLGELFF. The CDR3 DNA is TGCGCCAGCAGCTTGGAGGGACAGAGTTTTCTCGGGGAGCTGTTTTTT.

The chain is built from TRBV5-5 and TRBJ2-1, with unresolved D. CDR3 length equals 15 residues. Germline CDR1 reads SGHKS; CDR2 reads YYEKEE (reference sequence). With 1 base removed from V and 0 bases from J, the gap between germline ends came to 8 bases. The CDR3 nucleotides are TGTGCCAGCAGCTTGCAAGCTAGCTCCTACAATGAGCAGTTCTTC. Protein sequence: CASSLQASSYNEQFF.

The chain joins TRBV24-1 to TRBJ2-3; possibly TRBD2 for D (7 bases). This CDR3 comprises 15 residues. CDR1 KGHDR and CDR2 SFDVKD come from the germline V gene. V lost 6 bases, J lost 0 bases, and 12 bases lay in between. CDR3 in amino acids: CATSRGGASTDTQYF. Written as DNA, the CDR3 is TGTGCCACCAGTCGTGGGGGGGCCAGCACAGATACGCAGTATTTT.

V usage is TRBV2 and J usage is TRBJ2-3; TRBD2 matches at 15 bases. Looked up from germline, CDR1 is SNHLY and CDR2 is FYNNEI. Trimming cost V 6 bases and J 7 bases; bases outside gene matches: 11. There are 17 residues in the CDR3. The CDR3 loop is CASRSPGLAGGLYTQYF. CDR3 DNA sequence: TGTGCCAGCAGGTCACCGGGACTAGCGGGAGGCCTCTATACGCAGTATTTT.

The chain uses TRBV19 and TRBJ1-3, with D tentatively TRBD1 (6 bases). Trimming took off 7 bases at V and 2 bases at J, with 12 bases between the two ends. Germline lookup yields CDR1 LNHDA and CDR2 SQIVND (reference sequence). The CDR3 runs 14 residues. CDR3 amino acids: CASTEPGAGNTIYF. CDR3 sequence (DNA): TGTGCCAGTACTGAACCAGGGGCTGGAAACACCATATATTTT.

The chain employs TRBV6-6 and TRBJ1-2; D gene uncertain. The germline V gene encodes CDR1 MNHNY and CDR2 SVGAGI (reference sequence). This CDR3 is built from 14 residues. V was pared by 5 bases and J by 7 bases, with 17 bases between. The CDR3 region is CASSPGISYGGYTF. The CDR3 DNA follows: TGTGCCAGCAGTCCGGGGATATCCTATGGTGGCTACACCTTC.

The J gene is TRBJ1-1, the V gene TRBV20-1; 8 positions agree with TRBD1. Germline CDR1 DFQATT, CDR2 SNEGSKA (reference sequence). The CDR3 spans 13 residues. V shed 3 bases and J 5 bases; nucleotides not matched to a gene: 5. CDR3 DNA sequence: TGCAGTGCTAGTCGGCAGGGGGCTACTGAAGCTTTCTTT. This encodes CSASRQGATEAFF.

The J gene is TRBJ1-1, the V gene TRBV14; 7 bases fit TRBD1. The length of the CDR3 is 17 residues. Unmatched junction bases numbered 10, after V lost 2 bases and J lost 1 base. Germline lookup yields CDR1 SGHDN and CDR2 FVKESK. This chain's CDR3 is CASSQHRPDRPNTEAFF. The CDR3 nucleotides are TGTGCCAGCAGCCAACATAGGCCGGACAGGCCGAACACTGAAGCTTTCTTT.

This CDR3 is CASSVLGRGEQFF. The CDR3 bases are TGTGCCAGCAGCGTACTTGGGCGGGGTGAGCAGTTCTTC. The rearrangement links TRBV2 to TRBJ2-1; weak D call: TRBD2 (6 bases). V was clipped by 6 bases and J by 9 bases, with 15 bases between them. The CDR3 sequence is 13 residues long. Germline assignment: CDR1 SNHLY and CDR2 FYNNEI.

The rearrangement links TRBV7-3 to TRBJ2-1; 10 nucleotides match TRBD2. V lost 1 base and J lost 6; bases outside the gene matches: 6. The CDR3 is made up of 16 amino acids. Germline CDR1 SGHTA, CDR2 FQGTGA. The chain's CDR3 is CASSLMSSGGLNEQFF. CDR3 nucleotides: TGTGCCAGCAGCTTAATGTCTAGCGGGGGTCTCAATGAGCAGTTCTTC.

CDR3 nucleotides: TGTGCCAGCAAGGTAGCTCGTGAGGGCTACACCTTC. It codes for CASKVAREGYTF. The chain couples TRBV6-5 to TRBJ1-2, with D hard to call. Per the germline V gene, CDR1 is MNHEY and CDR2 is SVGAGI. V lost 7 bases and J 8 bases, leaving 14 bases between the germline ends. This CDR3 spans 12 amino acids.

The J gene is TRBJ2-2, the V gene TRBV23-1; 10 nucleotides line up with TRBD2. Being an ORF, TRBV23-1 has a function that is uncertain. The CDR3 is 17 residues long. J lost 2 bases, V lost 2 bases, and 5 bases had no gene match. The CDR3 here is CASSQAGLAVNTGELFF. For the CDR3, the DNA is TGCGCCAGCAGTCAAGCAGGACTAGCGGTAAACACCGGGGAGCTGTTTTTT.

There are many counts of this clone. The chain joins TRBV7-9 to TRBJ2-7; D is unclear. The V end lost 5 bases, the J end lost 3 bases, and 17 bases lay between the germline ends. CDR3 size: 15 residues. Germline CDR1 SEHNR, CDR2 FQNEAQ (reference sequence). The CDR3 sequence is CASSTYPEPFYEQYF. The CDR3 nucleotides are TGTGCCAGCAGCACCTACCCCGAGCCATTCTACGAGCAGTACTTC.

A single count supports this clone. The V and J genes are TRBV2 and TRBJ2-1, with D uncertain. The CDR3 has 13 amino acids. Trimming pared 7 bases from V and 10 bases from J, leaving 17 bases between. From germline, CDR1 is SNHLY and CDR2 FYNNEI. CDR3 coding DNA: TGTGCCAGCACCGCGTTGGTATCGCGAGAGCAGTTCTTC. This translates into CASTALVSREQFF.

CDR3 nucleotides: TGTGCCAGCAGCTTAGTAGGGGTAGCTTTCTTT. Its protein product is CASSLVGVAFF. The chain couples TRBV7-2 to TRBJ1-1; D is perhaps TRBD1 (5 bases). CDR1 SGHTA and CDR2 FQGNSA come from the germline V gene. The CDR3 spans 11 residues. V was clipped by 1 base and J by 10 bases, with 7 bases between them.

V and J are TRBV13 and TRBJ1-6; 8 positions agree with TRBD1. V dropped 5 bases and J dropped 10; count of bases not matched to a gene: 7. The CDR3 extends over 14 amino acids. Germline values: CDR1 PRHDT, CDR2 FYEKMQ (reference sequence). In nucleotides, the CDR3 is TGTGCCAGCAGCACTCAGGGGGCAGGGTCACCCCTCCACTTT. Encoded protein: CASSTQGAGSPLHF.

The rearrangement joins TRBV11-3 to TRBJ2-1; TRBD2 aligns across 14 bases. CDR1 is SGHNT, CDR2 YENEEA, per germline. V shed 4 bases and J 9 bases; nucleotides not matched to a gene: 5. CDR3 length: 15 amino acids. The CDR3 DNA sequence: TGTGCCAGCAGCTCTCAGACTAGCGGGGGGGTTGAGCAGTTCTTC. It yields the protein CASSSQTSGGVEQFF.

This clone occurred a few times. The gene calls are TRBV11-1 and TRBJ2-7; the D gene is possibly TRBD1 (6 bases). The CDR3 has 14 residues. The germline V gene encodes CDR1 SGHAT and CDR2 FQDESV (reference sequence). The V end was cut by 0 bases, the J end by 2 bases, with 8 bases between. The CDR3 sequence is CASSLATGAYEQYF. CDR3 DNA: TGTGCCAGCAGCTTAGCGACAGGAGCCTACGAGCAGTACTTC.

The rearrangement uses TRBV5-8 and TRBJ1-6; D call uncertain. CDR3 size: 16 residues. CDR1 is SGHTS and CDR2 is YDEGEE in the germline V gene. The V gene lost 0 bases and the J gene lost 0 bases, with 7 bases spanning the gap. The CDR3 loop is CASSLGGISYNSPLHF. CDR3 bases: TGTGCCAGCAGCTTGGGAGGGATCTCCTATAATTCACCCCTCCACTTT.

The chain is built from TRBV29-1 and TRBJ2-1, with TRBD1 identical over 8 bases. Germline CDR1 and CDR2: SQVTM and ANQGSEA. With V trimmed by 7 bases and J by 8 bases, 10 bases remained unmatched. The CDR3 runs to 13 residues. CDR3 nucleotides: TGCAGCGGAGCAGGGGGCGCAGGTTATGAGCAGTTCTTC. This sequence encodes CSGAGGAGYEQFF.